Described below is a single TCR beta chain sequence and its context. Its antigen is unknown. Repertoires were generated with immunoSEQ multiplex PCR, while TCRdb's copy carries only in-frame clones and drops some. The table includes about 30,000 clones, around four fifths detected once. Germline V gene lookup returns CDR1 SGHRS and CDR2 YFSETQ. CDR3 length: 18 residues. With V trimmed by 2 bases and J by 3 bases, 9 bases remained unmatched. The source of the sample is a study of a mutant IDH1 vaccine in newly diagnosed glioma. The overall study: At weeks 1, 3, 5, 7, 11, 15, 19 and 23, patients received a vaccination, eight in all.

Points from the study as a whole: Pseudoprogression showed no apparent link to changes in top peripheral T cell clonotypes.

The time point denotes: week 11, during vaccination. In the vaccine, a single dose held 300 ug of the mutant IDH1 20-mer peptide, along with topical imiquimod. The TCR was taken from a man aged 25 to 40 with glioma. This chain uses TRBV5-1 with TRBJ2-5, with 14 bases fitting TRBD2. This specimen consisted of PBMCs, obtained from a glioma patient whose treatment included an IDH1 peptide vaccine. CDR3 nucleotide sequence: TGCGCCAGCAGCTTAGAACCCGGACTAGCGGGAGGAAAAGAGACCCAGTACTTC. This sequence encodes CASSLEPGLAGGKETQYF.